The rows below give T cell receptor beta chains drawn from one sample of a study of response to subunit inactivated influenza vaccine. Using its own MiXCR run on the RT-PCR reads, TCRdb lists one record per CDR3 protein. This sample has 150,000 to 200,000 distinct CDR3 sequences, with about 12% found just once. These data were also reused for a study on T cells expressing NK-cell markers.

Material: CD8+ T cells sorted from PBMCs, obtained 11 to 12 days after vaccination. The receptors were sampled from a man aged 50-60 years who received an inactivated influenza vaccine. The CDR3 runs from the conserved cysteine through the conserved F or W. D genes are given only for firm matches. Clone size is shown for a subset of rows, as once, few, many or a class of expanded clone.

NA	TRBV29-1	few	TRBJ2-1	CSAESSSYNEQFF	TGCAGCGCAGAATCGAGCTCCTACAATGAGCAGTTCTTC
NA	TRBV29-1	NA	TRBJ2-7	CSVRPDRNYEQYF	TGCAGCGTCCGCCCTGACAGGAATTACGAGCAGTACTTC
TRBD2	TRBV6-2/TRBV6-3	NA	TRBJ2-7	CASSPSGGLTYEQYF	TGTGCCAGCAGTCCTAGCGGGGGCCTTACCTACGAGCAGTACTTC
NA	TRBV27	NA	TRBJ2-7	CASSLYVSYEQYF	TGTGCCAGCAGTTTATATGTCAGCTACGAGCAGTACTTC
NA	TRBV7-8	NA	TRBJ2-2	CASSLAHGVNTGELFF	TGTGCCAGCAGCTTAGCTCACGGCGTGAACACCGGGGAGCTGTTTTTT
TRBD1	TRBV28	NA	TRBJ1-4	CASSDRAEDEKLFF	TGTGCCAGCAGTGACAGGGCGGAGGATGAAAAACTGTTTTTT
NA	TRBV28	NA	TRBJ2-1	CASSEGGEQFF	TGTGCCAGCAGTGAAGGCGGTGAGCAGTTCTTC
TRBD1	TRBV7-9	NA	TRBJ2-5	CASSLQGRGYQETQYF	TGTGCCAGCAGCCTACAGGGGCGTGGGTACCAAGAGACCCAGTACTTC
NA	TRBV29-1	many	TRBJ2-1	CSVEGWRDPQGYYNEQFF	TGCAGCGTTGAAGGTTGGCGGGACCCCCAAGGGTACTACAATGAGCAGTTCTTC
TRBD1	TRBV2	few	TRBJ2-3	CASSEEGATDTQYF	TGTGCCAGCAGTGAAGAGGGGGCCACAGATACGCAGTATTTT
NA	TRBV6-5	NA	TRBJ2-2	CASSYSSGTGELFF	TGTGCCAGCAGTTACTCGAGCGGCACCGGGGAGCTGTTTTTT
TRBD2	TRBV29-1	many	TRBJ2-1	CSVETPPRGGSYNEQFF	TGCAGCGTTGAGACCCCACCGCGGGGGGGGTCCTACAATGAGCAGTTCTTC
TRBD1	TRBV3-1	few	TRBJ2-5	CASSKRTGEEETQYF	TGTGCCAGCAGCAAAAGGACAGGGGAAGAAGAGACCCAGTACTTC
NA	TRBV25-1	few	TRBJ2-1	CASSEGGRTGEQFF	TGTGCCAGCAGTGAAGGGGGCCGCACTGGGGAGCAGTTCTTC
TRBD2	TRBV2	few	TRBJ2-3	CASSDSSGRLPDTQYF	TGTGCCAGCAGTGATTCTAGCGGGAGATTGCCAGATACGCAGTATTTT
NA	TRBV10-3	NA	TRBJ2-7	CAISEPSLLEQYF	TGTGCCATCAGTGAACCCAGTCTCCTCGAGCAGTACTTC
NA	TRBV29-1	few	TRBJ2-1	CSVYTRRGEQFF	TGCAGCGTATATACTAGGAGGGGTGAGCAGTTCTTC
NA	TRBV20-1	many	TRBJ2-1	CSARDRASSYNEQFF	TGCAGTGCTAGAGATAGGGCTAGCTCCTACAATGAGCAGTTCTTC
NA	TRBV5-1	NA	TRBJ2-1	CASSSNSNRAYMNEQFF	TGCGCCAGCAGCTCGAACTCGAACAGGGCCTACATGAATGAGCAGTTCTTC
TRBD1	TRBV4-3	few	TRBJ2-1	CASSQENWDSTSKSDNEQFF	TGCGCCAGCAGCCAAGAGAATTGGGACAGCACTTCAAAATCCGACAATGAGCAGTTCTTC
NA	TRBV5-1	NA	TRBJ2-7	CASTLGTPYEQYF	TGCGCCAGCACTCTGGGGACTCCCTACGAGCAGTACTTC
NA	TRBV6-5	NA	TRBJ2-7	CASSYESFRGDAYEQYF	TGTGCCAGCAGTTACGAATCGTTCAGGGGGGACGCCTACGAGCAGTACTTC
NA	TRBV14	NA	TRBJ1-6	CASSQKRTSLNSPLHF	TGTGCCAGCAGCCAAAAGCGGACATCCCTTAATTCACCCCTCCACTTT
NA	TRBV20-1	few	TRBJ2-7	CSARDLRGLSSYEQYF	TGCAGTGCTAGAGATCTGAGAGGCTTATCTTCCTACGAGCAGTACTTC
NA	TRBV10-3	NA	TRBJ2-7	CAIRVTEAYEQYF	TGTGCCATCAGGGTGACAGAAGCATACGAGCAGTACTTC
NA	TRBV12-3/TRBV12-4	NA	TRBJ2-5	CASSFRDAEETQYF	TGTGCCAGCAGTTTCCGGGACGCGGAAGAGACCCAGTACTTC
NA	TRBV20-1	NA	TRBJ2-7	CSARDGGAYEQYF	TGCAGTGCTAGAGATGGAGGAGCCTACGAGCAGTACTTC
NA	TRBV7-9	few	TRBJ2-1	CASSSRRGGNSYNEQFF	TGTGCCAGCAGCTCACGTCGAGGGGGAAACTCCTACAATGAGCAGTTCTTC
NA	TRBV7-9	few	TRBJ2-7	CASSLAAHREQYF	TGTGCCAGCAGCTTAGCGGCCCATAGGGAGCAGTACTTC
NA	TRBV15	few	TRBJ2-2	CATSSMKNTGELFF	TGTGCCACCAGCAGCATGAAGAACACCGGGGAGCTGTTTTTT
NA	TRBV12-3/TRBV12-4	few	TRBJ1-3	CASSSPGGTGNTIYF	TGTGCCAGCAGTTCCCCGGGGGGAACTGGAAACACCATATATTTT
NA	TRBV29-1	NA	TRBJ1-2	CSVEDIPDNYGYTF	TGCAGCGTTGAAGATATCCCAGACAACTATGGCTACACCTTC
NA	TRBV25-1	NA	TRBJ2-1	CASSGYFAGFPSSYNEQFF	TGTGCCAGCAGTGGATATTTTGCGGGCTTCCCGAGCTCCTACAATGAGCAGTTCTTC
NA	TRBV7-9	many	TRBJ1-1	CASSLVRGEAFF	TGTGCCAGCAGCTTAGTTAGGGGTGAAGCTTTCTTT
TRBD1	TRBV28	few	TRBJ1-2	CASRDRDLYGYTF	TGTGCCAGCAGGGACAGGGATCTTTATGGCTACACCTTC
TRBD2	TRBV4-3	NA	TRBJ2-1	CASSQDGLAPYNEQFF	TGCGCCAGCAGCCAAGACGGACTAGCGCCTTACAATGAGCAGTTCTTC
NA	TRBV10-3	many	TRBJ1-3	CAIQEAGNTIYF	TGTGCCATCCAGGAAGCTGGAAACACCATATATTTT
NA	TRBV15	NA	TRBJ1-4	CATSRGLQGTNEKLFF	TGTGCCACCAGCAGAGGATTACAGGGAACTAATGAAAAACTGTTTTTT
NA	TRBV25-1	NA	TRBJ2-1	CASISGHSSYNEQFF	TGTGCCAGCATTAGCGGTCATAGCTCCTACAATGAGCAGTTCTTC
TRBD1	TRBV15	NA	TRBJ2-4	CATSRDLNRGDIQYF	TGTGCCACCAGCAGAGATCTGAACAGGGGGGACATTCAGTACTTC
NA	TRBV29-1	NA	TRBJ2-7	CSALDSYEQYF	TGCAGCGCCTTGGACTCCTACGAGCAGTACTTC
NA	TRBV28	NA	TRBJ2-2	CASSFYWQENTGELFF	TGTGCCAGCAGTTTTTACTGGCAGGAGAACACCGGGGAGCTGTTTTTT
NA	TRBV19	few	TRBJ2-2	CASSTPPGSRGVGELFF	TGTGCCAGTAGTACACCTCCTGGTAGCAGAGGTGTCGGGGAGCTGTTTTTT
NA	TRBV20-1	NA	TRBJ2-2	CSARQGLFTGELFF	TGCAGTGCTAGACAGGGATTGTTCACCGGGGAGCTGTTTTTT
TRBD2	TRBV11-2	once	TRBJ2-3	CASSLVSLAGDVRDAQYF	TGTGCCAGCAGCTTAGTCTCACTAGCGGGAGACGTACGTGATGCGCAGTATTTT
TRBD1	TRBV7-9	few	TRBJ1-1	CASSFGQGLNTEAFF	TGTGCCAGCAGCTTCGGACAGGGTTTGAACACTGAAGCTTTCTTT
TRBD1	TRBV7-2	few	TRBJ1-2	CASSPATGGFYGYTF	TGTGCCAGCAGCCCGGCGACAGGGGGCTTCTATGGCTACACCTTC
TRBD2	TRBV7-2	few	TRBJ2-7	CASSRAGVIYEQYF	TGTGCCAGCAGCCGAGCGGGGGTTATCTACGAGCAGTACTTC